The 13 T cell receptor beta chains given below trace back to one sample, sequenced in a study of blood T cell repertoires in COVID-19. The repertoire was sequenced with immunoSEQ multiplex PCR; TCRdb's copy has only in-frame clones and lacks some. The table lists a few hundred thousand clones, about 87% of them singletons. The sample taken for sequencing was peripheral blood. These receptors came from a man in his 70s with acute or convalescent COVID-19.

This chain links TRBV7-2 with TRBJ1-3; the D is unclear. This CDR3 comprises 14 residues. Germline loops: CDR1 SGHTA, CDR2 FQGNSA. The V gene lost 0 bases and the J gene lost 1 base, with 4 bases spanning the gap. CDR3 DNA sequence: TGTGCCAGCAGCTTAGCTAATTCTGGAAACACCATATATTTT. Its protein product is CASSLANSGNTIYF.

This clone was recorded only once. The V and J genes are TRBV19 and TRBJ1-4; D call uncertain. Looked up from germline, CDR1 is LNHDA and CDR2 is SQIVND (reference sequence). V gave up 0 bases and J gave up 7 bases, with 9 bases separating them. The CDR3 spans 14 residues. DNA for the CDR3: TGTGCCAGTAGTATAGACCGGTCGGGTGAAAAACTGTTTTTT. As protein: CASSIDRSGEKLFF.

The chain recombines TRBV5-6 with TRBJ1-2; 8 positions agree with TRBD1. CDR3 size: 15 residues. The V gene end was trimmed by 1 base and the J gene end by 5 bases; junction bases not matched to a gene: 7. The germline V gene encodes CDR1 SGHDT and CDR2 YYEEEE. The CDR3 nucleotides are TGTGCCAGCAGCTTGCAGGGGGCCCGCCTTTATGGCTACACCTTC. As protein: CASSLQGARLYGYTF.

V usage is TRBV7-3 and J usage is TRBJ1-6; weak D call: TRBD1 (5 bases). Trimming removed 8 bases from V and 6 bases from J, with 17 bases in between. CDR1 SGHTA and CDR2 FQGTGA come from the germline V gene. This CDR3 is built from 15 residues. The CDR3 nucleotides read TGTGCCAGCTCCCTCGGGGGGGTGAGTAATTCACCCCTCCACTTT. Translation gives CASSLGGVSNSPLHF. The variable domain in full, completed from reference TRBV7-3 and TRBJ1-6, reads GAGVSQTPSNKVTEKGKYVELRCDPISGHTALYWYRQSLGQGPEFLIYFQGTGAADDSGLPNDRFFAVRPEGSVSTLKIQRTERGDSAVYLCASSLGGVSNSPLHFGNGTRLTVT.

CDR3 protein: CASSQGTGVYEQYF. CDR3 DNA: TGCGCCAGCAGCCAAGGGACAGGGGTCTACGAGCAGTACTTC. The V call is TRBV4-1, the J call TRBJ2-7, with 9 bases matching TRBD1. Germline assignment: CDR1 MGHRA and CDR2 YSYEKL. CDR3 length: 14 residues. Germline trimming cut 1 base from V and 3 bases from J; bases unmatched to any gene: 1.

The gene calls are TRBV7-9 and TRBJ2-7; 8 bases fit TRBD1. The CDR3 contains 15 residues. Looked up from germline, CDR1 is SEHNR and CDR2 is FQNEAQ (reference sequence). V lost 5 bases and J lost 4; bases outside the gene matches: 10. CDR3: CASSPRGDRIYEQYF. The CDR3 DNA reads as TGTGCCAGCAGCCCTAGGGGGGACAGGATATACGAGCAGTACTTC.

The chain couples TRBV27 to TRBJ2-7; D ambiguous. The CDR3 covers 14 residues. Trimming left V 3 bases short and J 0 bases short, with 9 bases between. Germline V CDR1 and CDR2: MNHEY, SMNVEV (reference sequence). This CDR3 reads CASSFIASSYEQYF. The DNA of the CDR3 is TGTGCCAGCAGTTTTATCGCTAGCTCCTACGAGCAGTACTTC.

The chain has TRBV6-5 and TRBJ2-5; perhaps TRBD2 as D (6 bases). V gave up 0 bases and J gave up 2 bases, with 10 bases separating them. The CDR3 has 15 residues. The germline gives CDR1 MNHEY, CDR2 SVGAGI. CDR3 in DNA: TGTGCCAGCAGTTACTCTGCGGGGCCGCAAGAGACCCAGTACTTC. Its translation is CASSYSAGPQETQYF.

In this sample, this clone turned up once. V is TRBV4-1 and J is TRBJ2-3; maybe TRBD2 (5 bases). CDR3 length equals 16 residues. Germline V gene data show CDR1 as MGHRA and CDR2 as YSYEKL. V gave up 0 bases and J gave up 10 bases, with 20 bases separating them. The CDR3 sequence is CASSQDSPSTTRSQYF. DNA of the CDR3: TGCGCCAGCAGCCAAGATTCCCCCTCGACTACCCGGTCGCAGTATTTT.

This clone has a single count. V and J are TRBV19 and TRBJ1-2, with TRBD1 identical over 10 bases. Germline CDR1 is LNHDA and CDR2 is SQIVND (reference sequence). V lost 7 bases, J lost 4 bases, and 12 bases stayed unmatched. The CDR3 spans 16 residues. The CDR3 region has the DNA TGTGCCAGTACCACGAACCGGGGACAGGGGAGCTATGGCTACACCTTC. Translated: CASTTNRGQGSYGYTF.

This chain uses TRBV19 with TRBJ1-5, with TRBD1 as a possible D gene (6 bases). Germline CDR1 LNHDA, CDR2 SQIVND (reference sequence). Between the trimmed V and J ends, which lost 6 bases and 4 bases, there was a span of 16 bases. There are 15 residues in the CDR3. CDR3 sequence reads: CASSLPWTANQPQHF. In nucleotides, the CDR3 is TGTGCCAGTAGCTTACCCTGGACAGCAAATCAGCCCCAGCATTTT.

V usage is TRBV6-6 and J usage is TRBJ1-3; 7 nucleotides line up with TRBD1. Germline CDR1 and CDR2: MNHNY and SVGAGI (reference sequence). The CDR3 is 13 amino acids. Trimming at V came to 5 bases and at J to 6 bases, leaving 4 bases not matched to a gene. CDR3 sequence reads: CASSRQGLNTIYF. The DNA for the CDR3 is TGTGCCAGCAGTCGACAGGGTTTAAACACCATATATTTT.

This chain uses TRBV10-3 with TRBJ2-3; the D is unclear. The CDR3 sequence is 15 residues long. Germline V gives CDR1 ENHRY, CDR2 SYGVKD. Trimming removed 3 bases from V and 6 bases from J, with 16 bases in between. The CDR3 sequence: CAISEKITNPDTQYF. The CDR3, as DNA: TGTGCCATCAGTGAAAAAATAACTAATCCGGATACGCAGTATTTT.